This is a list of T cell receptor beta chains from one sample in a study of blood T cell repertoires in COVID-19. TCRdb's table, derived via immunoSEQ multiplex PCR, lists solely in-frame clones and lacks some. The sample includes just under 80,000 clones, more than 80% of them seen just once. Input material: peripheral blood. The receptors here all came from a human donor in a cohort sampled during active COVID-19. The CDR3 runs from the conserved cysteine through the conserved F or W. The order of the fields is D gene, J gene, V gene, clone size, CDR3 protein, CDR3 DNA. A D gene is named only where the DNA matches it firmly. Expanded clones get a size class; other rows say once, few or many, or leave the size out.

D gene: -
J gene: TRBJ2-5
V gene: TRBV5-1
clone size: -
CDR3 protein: CASSLAQGQETQYF
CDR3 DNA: TGCGCCAGCAGCTTGGCCCAGGGTCAAGAGACCCAGTACTTC

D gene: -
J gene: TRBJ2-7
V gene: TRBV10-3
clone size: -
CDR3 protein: CAISEGGTGGKEYF
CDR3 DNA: TGTGCCATCAGTGAGGGAGGGACTGGCGGAAAGGAGTACTTC

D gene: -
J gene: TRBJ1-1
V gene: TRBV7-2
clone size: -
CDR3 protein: CASSFYRWNAEAFF
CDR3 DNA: TGTGCCAGCAGCTTTTACAGGTGGAACGCTGAAGCTTTCTTT

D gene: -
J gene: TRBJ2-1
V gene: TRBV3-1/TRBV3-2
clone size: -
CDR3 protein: CASSRPRSPTYNEQFF
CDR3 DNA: TGTGCCAGCAGCCGCCCCAGGTCCCCGACCTACAATGAGCAGTTCTTC

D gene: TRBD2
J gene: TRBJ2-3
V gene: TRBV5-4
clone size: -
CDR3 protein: CASSLGGLAGGTDTQYF
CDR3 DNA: TGTGCCAGCAGCTTGGGAGGACTAGCGGGGGGAACAGATACGCAGTATTTT

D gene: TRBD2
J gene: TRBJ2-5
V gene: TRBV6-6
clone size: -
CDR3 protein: CASCLAGIQETQYF
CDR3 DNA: TGTGCCAGCTGCTTAGCGGGAATCCAAGAGACCCAGTACTTC

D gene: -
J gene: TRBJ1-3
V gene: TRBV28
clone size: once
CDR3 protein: CASSFDRTTGNTIYF
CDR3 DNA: TGTGCCAGCAGTTTCGACAGAACTACTGGAAACACCATATATTTT

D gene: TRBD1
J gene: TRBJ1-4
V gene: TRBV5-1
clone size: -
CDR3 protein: CASSPRTGEGEKLFF
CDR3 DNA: TGCGCCAGCAGCCCCCGGACAGGGGAAGGTGAAAAACTGTTTTTT

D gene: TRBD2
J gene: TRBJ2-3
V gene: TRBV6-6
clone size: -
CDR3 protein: CASSRTSSVFSTDTQYF
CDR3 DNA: TGTGCCAGCAGTCGGACTAGTAGCGTGTTCAGCACAGATACGCAGTATTTT

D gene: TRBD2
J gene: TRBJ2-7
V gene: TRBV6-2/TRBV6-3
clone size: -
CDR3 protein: CASSYLAGFSYEQYF
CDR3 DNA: TGTGCCAGCAGTTATCTAGCGGGGTTTTCCTACGAGCAGTACTTC

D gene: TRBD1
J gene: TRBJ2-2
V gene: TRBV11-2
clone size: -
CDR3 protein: CASSSQTGLNTGELFF
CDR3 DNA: TGTGCCAGCAGCTCCCAGACAGGGCTGAACACCGGGGAGCTGTTTTTT

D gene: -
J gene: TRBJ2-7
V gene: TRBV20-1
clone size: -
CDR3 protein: CALGGSYEQYF
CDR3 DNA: TGCGCCCTTGGGGGGTCCTACGAGCAGTACTTC

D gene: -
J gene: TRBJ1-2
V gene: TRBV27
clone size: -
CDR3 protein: CASRKTGLSEGYTF
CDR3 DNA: TGTGCCAGCAGGAAGACGGGACTCTCGGAGGGCTACACCTTC